The T cell receptor (beta chain) under discussion was sequenced for a study of regulatory T cells in long-lasting Graves disease. Arm-PCR of CDR3 regions and iRepertoire HTBI primers were used to build TCR beta libraries. Original handling: Across all samples, under 65 TRBV segments and 14 TRBJ segments were identified. TCRdb itself ran the multiplex PCR reads through MiXCR, one entry per CDR3 protein. None of the V and J calls come from the authors' own analysis; TCRdb made them. The data contain roughly 400,000 distinct CDR3 sequences, less than 20% of them singletons. Study-wide points: Persistent cases of Graves' showed reduced TCR diversity relative to newly diagnosed patients.

About this clonotype: Its antigen is still unknown. A read error may be the cause here, since a much bigger clone is one base away. This is likely a read error, given that the CDR3 carries no conserved phenylalanine or tryptophan at its end.

CDR1 and CDR2 from the germline V gene are SNHLY and FYNNEI. This CDR3 has 14 residues. The time point here: newly diagnosed GD, antithyroid drugs for less than 3 months. The TCR library used RNA extracted from PBMCs. These data were also reused for a study on T cells in Graves' hyperthyroidism and ophthalmopathy. This second study says: With a duration under 2 months, the hyperthyroidism was newly diagnosed in patients aged 18 to 65.

This rearrangement joins TRBV2 to TRBJ2-4; 8 nucleotides match TRBD1. The J call could be wrong; TRBJ2-5 is a better fit for the DNA end. The source is a woman aged 18 to 35 with Graves disease. The sample consisted of peripheral blood mononuclear cells (PBMCs), taken at new diagnosis, from a patient treated with antithyroid drugs. The DNA of the CDR3 is TGTGCCAGCAGTGGGACAGGGTCAGGGGAGACCCAGTACTCC. This sequence encodes CASSGTGSGETQYS.